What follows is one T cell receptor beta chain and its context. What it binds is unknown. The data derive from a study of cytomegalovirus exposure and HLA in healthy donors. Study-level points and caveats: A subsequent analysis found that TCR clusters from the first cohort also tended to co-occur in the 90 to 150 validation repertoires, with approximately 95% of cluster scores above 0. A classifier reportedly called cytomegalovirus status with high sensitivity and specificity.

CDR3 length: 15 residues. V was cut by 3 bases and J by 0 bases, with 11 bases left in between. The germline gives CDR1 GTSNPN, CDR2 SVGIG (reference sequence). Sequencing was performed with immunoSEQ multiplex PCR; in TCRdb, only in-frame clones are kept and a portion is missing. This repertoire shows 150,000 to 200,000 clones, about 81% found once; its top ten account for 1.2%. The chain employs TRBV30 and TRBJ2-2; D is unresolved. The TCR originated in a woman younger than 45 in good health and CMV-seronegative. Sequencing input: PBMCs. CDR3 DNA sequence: TGTGCCTGGAGGAGTGGGCCGTCGAACACCGGGGAGCTGTTTTTT. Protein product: CAWRSGPSNTGELFF.